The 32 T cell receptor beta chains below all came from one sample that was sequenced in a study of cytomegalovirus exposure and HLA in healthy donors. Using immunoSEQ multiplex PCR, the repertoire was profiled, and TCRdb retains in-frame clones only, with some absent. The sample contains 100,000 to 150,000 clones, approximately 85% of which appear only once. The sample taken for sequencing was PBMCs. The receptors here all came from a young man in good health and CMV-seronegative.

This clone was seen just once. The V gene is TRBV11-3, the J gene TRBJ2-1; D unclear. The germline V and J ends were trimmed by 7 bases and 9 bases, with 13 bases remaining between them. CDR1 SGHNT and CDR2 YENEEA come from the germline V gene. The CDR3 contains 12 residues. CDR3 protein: CASIRSPPEQFF. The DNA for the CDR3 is TGTGCCAGCATCCGTAGCCCGCCTGAGCAGTTCTTC.

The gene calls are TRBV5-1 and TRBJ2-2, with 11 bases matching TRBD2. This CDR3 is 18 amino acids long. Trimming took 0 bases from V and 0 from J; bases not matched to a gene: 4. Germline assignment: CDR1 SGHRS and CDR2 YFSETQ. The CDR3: CASSLVSSGGTNTGELFF. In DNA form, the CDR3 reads TGCGCCAGCAGCTTGGTTTCTAGCGGGGGGACGAACACCGGGGAGCTGTTTTTT.

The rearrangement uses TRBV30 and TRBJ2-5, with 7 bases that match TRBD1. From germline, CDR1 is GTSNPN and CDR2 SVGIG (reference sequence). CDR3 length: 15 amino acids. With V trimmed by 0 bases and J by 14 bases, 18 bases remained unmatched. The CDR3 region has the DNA TGTGCCTGGAGTGTATCCCGAACCGGGACAGCTAAAGTCTACTTC. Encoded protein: CAWSVSRTGTAKVYF. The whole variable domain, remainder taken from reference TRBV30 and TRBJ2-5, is SQTIHQWPATLVQPVGSPLSLECTVEGTSNPNLYWYRQAAGRGLQLLFYSVGIGQISSEVPQNLSASRPQDRQFILSSKKLLLSDSGFYLCAWSVSRTGTAKVYFGPGTRLLVL.

CDR3 residues: CASSPQGGAGESSYNEQFF. The CDR3 DNA reads as TGTGCCAGCAGCCCACAAGGGGGAGCGGGGGAAAGCTCCTACAATGAGCAGTTCTTC. V gene TRBV7-9 combines with J gene TRBJ2-1, with TRBD2 matching over 8 bases. The germline gives CDR1 SEHNR, CDR2 FQNEAQ (reference sequence). The CDR3 extends over 19 amino acids. The V segment lost 5 bases and the J segment 0 bases; nucleotides outside the gene matches: 15.

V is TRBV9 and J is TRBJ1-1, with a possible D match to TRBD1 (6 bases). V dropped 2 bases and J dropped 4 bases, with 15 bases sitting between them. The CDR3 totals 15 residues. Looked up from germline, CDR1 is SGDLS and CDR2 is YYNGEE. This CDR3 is CASSVTGGGSTEAFF. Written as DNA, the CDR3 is TGTGCCAGCAGCGTTACGGGGGGCGGGAGCACTGAAGCTTTCTTT.

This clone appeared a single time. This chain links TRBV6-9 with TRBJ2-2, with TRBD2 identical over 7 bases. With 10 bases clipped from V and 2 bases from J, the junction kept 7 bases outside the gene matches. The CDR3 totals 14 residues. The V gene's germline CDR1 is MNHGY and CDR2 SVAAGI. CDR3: CATQRDSNTGELFF. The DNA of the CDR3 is TGTGCCACCCAGCGGGACTCCAACACCGGGGAGCTGTTTTTT.

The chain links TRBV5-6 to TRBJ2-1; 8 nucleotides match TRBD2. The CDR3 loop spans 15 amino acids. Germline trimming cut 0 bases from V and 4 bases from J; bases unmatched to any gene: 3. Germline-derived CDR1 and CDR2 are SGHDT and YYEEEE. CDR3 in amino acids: CASSLDGGGYNEQFF. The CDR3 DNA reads TGTGCCAGCAGCTTGGACGGGGGGGGGTACAATGAGCAGTTCTTC.

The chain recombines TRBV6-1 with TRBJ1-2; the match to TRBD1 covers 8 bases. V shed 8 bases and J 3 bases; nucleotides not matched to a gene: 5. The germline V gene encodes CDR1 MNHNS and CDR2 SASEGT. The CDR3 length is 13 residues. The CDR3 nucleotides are TGTGCCAGCGGTTCGACAGGGGACTATGGCTACACCTTC. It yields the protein CASGSTGDYGYTF.

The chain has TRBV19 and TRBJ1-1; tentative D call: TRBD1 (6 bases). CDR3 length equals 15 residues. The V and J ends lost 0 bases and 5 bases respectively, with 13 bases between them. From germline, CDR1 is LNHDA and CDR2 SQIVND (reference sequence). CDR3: CASSIDLEQGTEAFF. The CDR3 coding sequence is TGTGCCAGTAGTATAGATCTAGAACAGGGAACTGAAGCTTTCTTT.

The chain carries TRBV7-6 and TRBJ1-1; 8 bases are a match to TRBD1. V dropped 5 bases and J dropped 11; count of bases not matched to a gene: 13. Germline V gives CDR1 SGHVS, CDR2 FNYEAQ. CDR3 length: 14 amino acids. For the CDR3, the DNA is TGTGCCAGCAGCCCTCGGACAGGGTCGTTCCAGGCTTTCTTT. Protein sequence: CASSPRTGSFQAFF.

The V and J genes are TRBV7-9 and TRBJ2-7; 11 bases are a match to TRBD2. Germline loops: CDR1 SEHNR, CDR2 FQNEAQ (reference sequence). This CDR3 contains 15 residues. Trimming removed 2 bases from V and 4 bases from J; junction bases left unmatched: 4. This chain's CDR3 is CASSLSGLAEYEQYF. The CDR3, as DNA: TGTGCCAGCAGCTTATCGGGACTAGCGGAGTACGAGCAGTACTTC.

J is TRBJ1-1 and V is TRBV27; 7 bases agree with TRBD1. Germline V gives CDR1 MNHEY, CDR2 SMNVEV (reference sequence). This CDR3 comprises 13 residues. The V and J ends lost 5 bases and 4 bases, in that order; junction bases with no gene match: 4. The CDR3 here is CASSRQGVTEAFF. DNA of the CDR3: TGTGCCAGCAGTCGACAGGGAGTCACTGAAGCTTTCTTT.

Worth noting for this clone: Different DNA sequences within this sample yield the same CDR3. The CDR3 coding sequence is TGTGCCAGCTCACCCGGGATTGCGGGAGGCCTCACAGATACGCAGTATTTT. Protein product: CASSPGIAGGLTDTQYF. The V gene is TRBV18, the J gene TRBJ2-3; TRBD2 aligns across 8 bases. V shed 3 bases, J shed 2 bases, and the junction held 10 bases outside the gene matches. This CDR3 has 17 residues. Germline loops: CDR1 KGHSH, CDR2 LQKENI. The variable domain in full, with the rest retrieved from reference TRBV18 and TRBJ2-3, is NAGVMQNPRHLVRRRGQEARLRCSPMKGHSHVYWYRQLPEEGLKFMVYLQKENIIDESGMPKERFSAEFPKEGPSILRIQQVVRGDSAAYFCASSPGIAGGLTDTQYFGPGTRLTVL.

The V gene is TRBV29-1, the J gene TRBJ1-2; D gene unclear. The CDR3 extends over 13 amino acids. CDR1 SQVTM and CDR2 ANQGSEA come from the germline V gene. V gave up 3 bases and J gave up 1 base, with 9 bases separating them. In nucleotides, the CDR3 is TGCAGCGTTGAGCTACAGAATAACTATGGCTACACCTTC. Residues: CSVELQNNYGYTF. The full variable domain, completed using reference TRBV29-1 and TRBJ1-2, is SAVISQKPSRDICQRGTSLTIQCQVDSQVTMMFWYRQQPGQSLTLIATANQGSEATYESGFVIDKFPISRPNLTFSTLTVSNMSPEDSSIYLCSVELQNNYGYTFGSGTRLTVV.

As DNA, the CDR3 is TGTGCCAGCAGCTTAACCACAGGGACCTACGAGCAGTACTTC. This sequence encodes CASSLTTGTYEQYF. V usage is TRBV7-2 and J usage is TRBJ2-7; tentatively, D is TRBD1 (6 bases). V was cut by 2 bases and J by 2 bases, with 10 bases left in between. Germline V CDR1 and CDR2: SGHTA, FQGNSA. The CDR3 totals 14 residues.

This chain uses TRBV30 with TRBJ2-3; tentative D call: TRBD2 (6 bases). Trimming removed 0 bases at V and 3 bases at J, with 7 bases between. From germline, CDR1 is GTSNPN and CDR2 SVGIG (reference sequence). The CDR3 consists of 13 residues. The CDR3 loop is CAWSVGTTDTQYF. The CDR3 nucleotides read TGTGCCTGGAGTGTAGGGACTACAGATACGCAGTATTTT.

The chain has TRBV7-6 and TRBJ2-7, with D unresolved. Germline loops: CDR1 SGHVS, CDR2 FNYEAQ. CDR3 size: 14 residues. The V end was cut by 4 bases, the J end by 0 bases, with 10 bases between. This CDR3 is CASSSTSVSYEQYF. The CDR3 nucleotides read TGTGCCAGCAGCTCGACATCTGTCTCCTACGAGCAGTACTTC.

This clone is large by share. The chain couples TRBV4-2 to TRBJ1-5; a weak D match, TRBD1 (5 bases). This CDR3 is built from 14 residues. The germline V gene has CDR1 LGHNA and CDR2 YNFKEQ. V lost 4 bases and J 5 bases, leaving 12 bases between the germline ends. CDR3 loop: CASSRWGRDQPQHF. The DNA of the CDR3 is TGTGCCAGCAGCCGATGGGGGAGGGATCAGCCCCAGCATTTT.

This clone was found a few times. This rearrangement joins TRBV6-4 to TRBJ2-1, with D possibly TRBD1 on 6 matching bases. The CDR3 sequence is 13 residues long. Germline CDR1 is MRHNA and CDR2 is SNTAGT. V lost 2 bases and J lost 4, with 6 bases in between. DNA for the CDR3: TGTGCCAGCAGTGACAGGGGGTACAATGAGCAGTTCTTC. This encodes CASSDRGYNEQFF.

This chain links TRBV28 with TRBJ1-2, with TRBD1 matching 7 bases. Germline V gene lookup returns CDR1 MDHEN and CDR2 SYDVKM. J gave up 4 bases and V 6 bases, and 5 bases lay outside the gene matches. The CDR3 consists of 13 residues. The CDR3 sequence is CASSFGTAYGYTF. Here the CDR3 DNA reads TGTGCCAGCAGCTTCGGGACAGCCTATGGCTACACCTTC.

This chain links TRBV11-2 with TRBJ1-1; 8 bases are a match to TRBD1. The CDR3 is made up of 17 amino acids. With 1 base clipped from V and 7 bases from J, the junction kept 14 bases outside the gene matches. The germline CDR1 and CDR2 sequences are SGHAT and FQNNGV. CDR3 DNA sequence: TGTGCCAGCAGCTTAGGGGGCCGTTACAGGGGGAAGGTTGAAGCTTTCTTT. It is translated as CASSLGGRYRGKVEAFF. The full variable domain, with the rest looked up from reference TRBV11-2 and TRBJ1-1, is EAGVAQSPRYKIIEKRQSVAFWCNPISGHATLYWYQQILGQGPKLLIQFQNNGVVDDSQLPKDRFSAERLKGVDSTLKIQPAKLEDSAVYLCASSLGGRYRGKVEAFFGQGTRLTVV.

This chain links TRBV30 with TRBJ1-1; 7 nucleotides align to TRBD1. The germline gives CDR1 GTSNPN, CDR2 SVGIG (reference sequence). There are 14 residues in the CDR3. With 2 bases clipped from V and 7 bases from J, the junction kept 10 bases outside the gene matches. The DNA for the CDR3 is TGTGCCTGGAGTTACCCCCAGGGACAGATTGAAGCTTTCTTT. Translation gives CAWSYPQGQIEAFF.

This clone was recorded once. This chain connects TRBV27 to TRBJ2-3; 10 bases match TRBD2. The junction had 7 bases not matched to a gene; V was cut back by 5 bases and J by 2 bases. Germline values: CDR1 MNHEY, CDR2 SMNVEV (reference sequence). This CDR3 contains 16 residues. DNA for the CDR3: TGTGCCAGCAGTCGAATAGCGGGAGGACCCACAGATACGCAGTATTTT. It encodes CASSRIAGGPTDTQYF.

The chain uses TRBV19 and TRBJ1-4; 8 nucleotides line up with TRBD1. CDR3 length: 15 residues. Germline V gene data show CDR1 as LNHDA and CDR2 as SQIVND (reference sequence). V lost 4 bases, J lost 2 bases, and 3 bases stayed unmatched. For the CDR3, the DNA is TGTGCCAGTAGTACTCAGGGGGCCACTAATGAAAAACTGTTTTTT. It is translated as CASSTQGATNEKLFF. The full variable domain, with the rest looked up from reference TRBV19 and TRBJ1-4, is DGGITQSPKYLFRKEGQNVTLSCEQNLNHDAMYWYRQDPGQGLRLIYYSQIVNDFQKGDIAEGYSVSREKKESFPLTVTSAQKNPTAFYLCASSTQGATNEKLFFGSGTQLSVL.

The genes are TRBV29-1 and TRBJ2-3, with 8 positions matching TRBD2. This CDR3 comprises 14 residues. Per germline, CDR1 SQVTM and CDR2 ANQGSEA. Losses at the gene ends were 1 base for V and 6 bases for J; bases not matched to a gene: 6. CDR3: CSVEGAGAADTQYF. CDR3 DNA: TGCAGCGTTGAAGGAGCGGGGGCCGCGGATACGCAGTATTTT.

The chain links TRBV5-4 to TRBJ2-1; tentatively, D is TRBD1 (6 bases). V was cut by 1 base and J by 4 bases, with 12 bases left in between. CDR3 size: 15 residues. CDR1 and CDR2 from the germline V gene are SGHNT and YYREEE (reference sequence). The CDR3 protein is CASSLPQGSYNEQFF. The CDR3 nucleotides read TGTGCCAGCAGCTTGCCACAGGGATCTTACAATGAGCAGTTCTTC.

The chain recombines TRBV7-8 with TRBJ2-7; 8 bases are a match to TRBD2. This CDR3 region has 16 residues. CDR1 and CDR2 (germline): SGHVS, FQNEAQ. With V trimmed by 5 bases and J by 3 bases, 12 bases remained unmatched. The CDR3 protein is CASSVPGGARFYEQYF. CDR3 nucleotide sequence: TGTGCCAGCAGCGTCCCGGGGGGGGCCCGATTCTACGAGCAGTACTTC.

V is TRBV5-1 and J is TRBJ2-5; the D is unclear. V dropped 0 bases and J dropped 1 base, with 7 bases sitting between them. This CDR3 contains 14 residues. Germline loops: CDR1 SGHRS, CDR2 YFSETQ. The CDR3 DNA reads TGCGCCAGCAGCTTGGCCTCCCTCCAAGAGACCCAGTACTTC. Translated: CASSLASLQETQYF.

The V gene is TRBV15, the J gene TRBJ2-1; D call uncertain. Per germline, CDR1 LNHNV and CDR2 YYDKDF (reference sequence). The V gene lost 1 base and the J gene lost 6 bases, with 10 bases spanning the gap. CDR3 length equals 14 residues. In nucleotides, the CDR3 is TGTGCCACCAGCAGAGCCACAGATCCCAATGAGCAGTTCTTC. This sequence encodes CATSRATDPNEQFF.

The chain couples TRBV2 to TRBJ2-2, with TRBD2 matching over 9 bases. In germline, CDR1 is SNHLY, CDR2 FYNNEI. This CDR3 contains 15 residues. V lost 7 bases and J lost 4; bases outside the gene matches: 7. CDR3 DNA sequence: TGTGCCAGCATCGGCGGGAGGGCCAGCACCGGGGAGCTGTTTTTT. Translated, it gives CASIGGRASTGELFF.

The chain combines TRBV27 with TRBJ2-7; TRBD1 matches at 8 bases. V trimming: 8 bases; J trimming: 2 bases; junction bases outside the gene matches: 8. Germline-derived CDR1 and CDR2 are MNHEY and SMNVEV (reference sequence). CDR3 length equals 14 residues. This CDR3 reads CASRLDRGPYEQYF. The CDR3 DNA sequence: TGTGCCAGCCGCCTCGACAGGGGACCCTACGAGCAGTACTTC.

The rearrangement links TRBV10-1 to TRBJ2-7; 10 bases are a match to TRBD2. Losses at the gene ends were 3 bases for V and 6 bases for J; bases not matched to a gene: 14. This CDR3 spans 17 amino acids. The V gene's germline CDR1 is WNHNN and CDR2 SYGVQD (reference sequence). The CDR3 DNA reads TGCGCCAGCAGTGATGGTGCCAGCGGGAGGGCCTCAGCCGAGCAGTACTTC. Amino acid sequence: CASSDGASGRASAEQYF.